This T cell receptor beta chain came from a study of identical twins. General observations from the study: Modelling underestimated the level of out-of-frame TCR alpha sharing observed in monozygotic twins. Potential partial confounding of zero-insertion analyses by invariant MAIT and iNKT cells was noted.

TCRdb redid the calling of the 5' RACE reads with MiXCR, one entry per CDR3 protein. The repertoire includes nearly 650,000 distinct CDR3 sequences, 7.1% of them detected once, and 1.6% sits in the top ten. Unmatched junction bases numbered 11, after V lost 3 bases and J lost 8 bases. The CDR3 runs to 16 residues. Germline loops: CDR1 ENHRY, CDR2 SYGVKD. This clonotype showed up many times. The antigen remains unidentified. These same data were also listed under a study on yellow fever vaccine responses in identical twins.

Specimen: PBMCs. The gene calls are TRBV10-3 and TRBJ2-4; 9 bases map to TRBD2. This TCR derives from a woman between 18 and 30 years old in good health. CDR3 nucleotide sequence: TGTGCCATCAGTGAAGGCAATAGCGGGGGCGGGGACATTCAGTACTTC. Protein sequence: CAISEGNSGGGDIQYF.